These 3 T cell receptor beta chains came from one sample sequenced in a study of T cell repertoires in cytomegalovirus infection. These receptors have no known antigen. Each CDR3 protein gets one entry after TCRdb re-called the reads with MiXCR. The table includes tens of thousands of distinct CDR3 sequences, roughly 32% detected once. Sequences were obtained from PBMCs, sequenced either directly or after in vitro stimulation (not recorded which). The receptors derive from a human donor in good health (CMV status not recorded). Some clones in this sample may be carry-over from other donors' samples.

This chain links TRBV4-1 with TRBJ1-4; D gene uncertain. Trimming took off 1 base at V and 13 bases at J, with 10 bases between the two ends. The CDR3 has 12 amino acids. Germline assignment: CDR1 MGHRA and CDR2 YSYEKL. CDR3 DNA sequence: TGCGCCAGCAGCCAAGTCGGGGTTGTACTGTTTTTT. Its translation is CASSQVGVVLFF.

A word on this clonotype: Given a much more abundant clone one base away, this may be a read error. This rearrangement joins TRBV6-1 to TRBJ2-3, with D possibly matching TRBD2 (6 bases). CDR3 length: 18 residues. The ends were cut back, 5 bases at V and 2 bases at J, with 23 bases in the middle. The V gene's germline CDR1 is MNHNS and CDR2 SASEGT. CDR3 DNA sequence: TGTGCCAGCAGTAGACTAACGGGGGACCGATCCTACACAGATACGCAGTATTTT. It codes for CASSRLTGDRSYTDTQYF.

This clonotype has at least ten counts. CDR3: CASSFQRGRDTEAFF. CDR3 sequence (DNA): TGTGCCAGCAGCTTCCAGAGGGGTAGGGACACTGAAGCTTTCTTT. The gene calls are TRBV7-2 and TRBJ1-1; a weak D match, TRBD1 (5 bases). From germline, CDR1 is SGHTA and CDR2 FQGNSA. The V end lost 3 bases, the J end lost 3 bases, and 14 bases lay between the germline ends. The CDR3 sequence is 15 residues long.